This TCR beta chain was sequenced for a study of OX40 agonist ivuxolimab in advanced cancers. Study-wide context: Ivuxolimab was a fully human IgG2 agonistic monoclonal antibody targeting the costimulatory receptor OX40 (CD134). Intravenous ivuxolimab was administered to patients every 2 weeks at six dose levels: 0.01, 0.1, 0.3, 1.5, 3 and 10 mg/kg. The monotherapy dose-escalation portion (N ≈ 56 patients) of the phase I ivuxolimab trial is reported in the paper. Patients were allowed to have had prior anti-PD-1, anti-PD-L1 or anti-CTLA-4 therapy, and approximately 40% of the dose-escalation patients had been treated with checkpoint inhibitors. In the dose-escalation cohort, 82.7% of patients were male, and the mean age was about 55 years, with a range of about 23 to 90. Three dose-escalation patients achieved partial responses, one with hepatocellular carcinoma and two with cutaneous melanoma. Peripheral TCRbeta sequencing was intended to test whether TCR sequence diversity was altered and clonal T-cell expansion was caused by ivuxolimab. Of the roughly 54 dose-escalation patients, hepatocellular carcinoma was present in roughly 19, melanoma in around 15, renal cell carcinoma in 9 and head and neck cancer in 9. On the study overall, not on this receptor specifically: Which antigens the clonally expanded peripheral T cells were specific for was not determined. Low levels of normalized T-cell clonal expansion were also seen in some nonresponding patients. At doses from 0.1 to 3.0 mg/kg, clonal expansion was seen in both CD4+ and CD8+ blood T cells between baseline and week 6. Partial responders in the 0.1-3.0 mg/kg groups had among the lowest normalized peripheral clonal expansion, especially among CD8+ T cells. After ivuxolimab, expanded clones were on average more numerous among CD8+ T cells than among CD4+ T cells.

The trial excluded patients who had a history of autoimmune disease or were on systemic immunosuppression. Peripheral blood for TCR sequencing was collected from all dose cohorts at baseline, on cycle 4 day 1, and on cycle 7 day 1. Samples came from an open-label, multicenter, first-in-human phase I dose-escalation trial of ivuxolimab. Adults with locally advanced or metastatic melanoma, renal cell, hepatocellular, or head and neck squamous cell carcinoma were enrolled in the trial. Before TCR sequencing, CD4+ T cells and CD8+ T cells from peripheral blood were sorted into separate populations. Comment on this clone: Its antigen is unknown. No clone much larger than this one lies a single base away; base qualities are absent.

To sequence the TCRbeta CDR3 region, genomic DNA was isolated from the sorted cells. TCRbeta CDR3 regions were sequenced using the immunoSEQ Assay. Held by TCRdb, this immuneACCESS table contains in-frame sequences only and omits some clones. Under half of the omission traces to an unresolved V gene where checked; the cause of the rest is unknown. The table for this sample lists about 58,000 clones; over 65% of them were counted only once. Of the sample, around 1.6% is held by the ten largest clones. The germline ends are 15 bases apart after V is trimmed by 7 bases and J by 0 bases. The germline V gene supplies CDR1 SQVTM and CDR2 ANQGSEA. The cysteine opens and the phenylalanine closes a CDR3 of 14 amino acids. Only CDR3 DNA remains: 42 bases, in frame from the first base.

Specimen: CD4+ or CD8+ T cells sorted from blood, collected in a trial of the OX40 agonist ivuxolimab. The chain couples TRBV29-1 to TRBJ1-1; the D gene is possibly TRBD1, with 6 bases matching. The TCR sequence derives from an adult with an advanced solid tumor such as melanoma, head and neck, liver or kidney cancer. The CDR3 in this case is CSADRGQMNTEAFF. The DNA is TGCAGCGCTGACCGAGGACAGATGAACACTGAAGCTTTCTTT.